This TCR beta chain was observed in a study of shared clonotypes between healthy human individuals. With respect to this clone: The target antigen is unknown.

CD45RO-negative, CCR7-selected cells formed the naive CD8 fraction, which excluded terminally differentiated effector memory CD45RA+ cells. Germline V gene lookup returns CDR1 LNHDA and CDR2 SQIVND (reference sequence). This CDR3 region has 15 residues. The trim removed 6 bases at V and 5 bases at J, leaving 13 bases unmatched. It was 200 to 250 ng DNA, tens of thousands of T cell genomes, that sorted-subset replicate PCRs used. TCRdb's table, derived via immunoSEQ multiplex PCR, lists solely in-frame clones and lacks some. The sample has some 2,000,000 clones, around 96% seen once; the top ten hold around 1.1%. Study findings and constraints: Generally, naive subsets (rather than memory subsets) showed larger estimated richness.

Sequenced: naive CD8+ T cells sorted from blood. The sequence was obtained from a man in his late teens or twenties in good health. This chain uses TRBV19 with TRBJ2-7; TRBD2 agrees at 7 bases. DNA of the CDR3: TGTGCCAGTAGCGTTACGGGCGGGAGTTTCGACGAGCAGTACTTC. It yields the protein CASSVTGGSFDEQYF.